The entry below gives a single T cell receptor (beta chain) sequence along with its context. Its target is unknown. Profiling relied on immunoSEQ multiplex PCR, and the TCRdb table lists in-frame clones only, not all of them. The sample contains about 200,000 clones, around nine tenths of which appear only once. This entry is derived from a study of T cell responses to AZD1222 COVID-19 vaccine. Notes on the study in general: Vaccine-associated CD4 TCRs ranged over spike, dominating at 160-218 and 743-854. The study reported that nearly half of spike-specific TCRs target unmutated variant regions. Increased Spike-specific TCR breadth and depth were observed after two AZD1222 doses.

Here the sequenced sample was peripheral blood, taken 28 days after the second dose of the MenACWY control vaccine. This clonotype was obtained from an adult who received the MenACWY meningococcal vaccine as a control.

In DNA form, the CDR3 reads TGTGCCAGTAGTATGACCGGGACTAGCGCTTCCTACGAGCAGTACTTC. It yields the protein CASSMTGTSASYEQYF. The chain couples TRBV19 to TRBJ2-7; 10 positions agree with TRBD2. V shed 3 bases and J 1 base; nucleotides not matched to a gene: 6. Per germline, CDR1 LNHDA and CDR2 SQIVND (reference sequence). This CDR3 has 16 residues.